This T cell receptor beta chain was profiled in a study of neurological immune-mediated disorders (dated by TCRdb to the late 2010s). Study-level background: The study compared peripheral blood TCR-beta repertoires of HTLV-I-associated myelopathy (HAM/TSP) patients, multiple sclerosis patients and healthy controls using UMI-based sequencing. The cohort was made up of about 65 subjects, consisting of roughly 14 HAM/TSP patients, 35 or so multiple sclerosis patients and around 20 healthy controls. Longitudinal HAM/TSP donors and healthy donors each had 3 time-points at intervals of roughly 3-40 months. Alongside PBMC samples, the set of around 99 TCR-beta libraries contained longitudinal samples, technical triplicates, and paired CD4+ and CD8+ T-cell subsets that had been sorted.

cDNA was synthesized by template-switch 5'RACE using a primer carrying a 10-nucleotide random unique molecular identifier by which each TCR transcript was tagged. Every sequencing run covered 15-18 subjects and yielded more than 200 million TCR-beta sequences. The RNeasy kit was used for extraction of total RNA. The KAPA Real-time Library Amplification kit was used to amplify TCR-beta VDJ regions with primers targeting the TCR constant region and the 5'RACE anchor. A first PCR added sample indexes and Illumina adaptors, after which a second PCR increased the library yield. After Ampure bead purification, the roughly 650 bp TCR product was size-selected on a 2% E-gel SizeSelection system. Before pooling, library quality was assessed on a Bioanalyzer, concentration was determined with Qubit, and library quantification was performed with the Kapa Library Quantification kit. Paired-end 2 x 150 bp sequencing of the libraries was performed on an Illumina HiSeq 2500. To increase sequence diversity, roughly 24-32% phiX was spiked into each library pool. The original methods were these. Quality-filtered reads were processed with the UMI-based MiGEC pipeline, which removed over 80% of raw TCR sequences during error correction. IMGT germline references were used for alignment of VDJ genes, and clonotypes were defined by a unique CDR3 amino acid sequence together with V-J genes. VDJtools evaluated clonal expansion, Shannon diversity and CDR3 relatedness (CalcPairwiseDistances, ClusterSamples); CLCbio workbench built phylogenetic trees. Clones with at least 8 unique UMIs were defined as expanded, with this threshold being based on coefficient-of-variation modelling across technical triplicates. Clones were called with MiXCR by TCRdb after fastp trimmed the public reads at Q25, and only in-frame beta chains were retained. Rows are combined by CDR3 protein, so each entry shows the most common genes and DNA. These V and J calls rely on TCRdb rather than the paper's analysis. The sample table lists roughly 98,000 distinct CDR3 sequences, about 12% of them with a count of one. Roughly 5% of the sample comes from the top ten.

The sample's time point label is to be understood as: longitudinal time-point 2. For the unsorted PBMC libraries, 2 million PBMCs were stored in RNAlater at -80 degrees C until RNA extraction and were used to generate the libraries. PBMCs were separated from peripheral blood using Ficoll-Hypaque density gradient centrifugation and then cryopreserved in liquid nitrogen. Findings and caveats that apply to the study as a whole: TCR clonal expansion was highest in HAM/TSP patients and lowest in MS patients, with MS patients falling below even healthy controls. Across subjects, expanded clones never shared an identical CDR3 amino acid sequence, which suggests that the TCR-beta repertoires in every group were private.

The CDR3 holds 15 amino acids from the cysteine to the phenylalanine. The DNA shown is the 45-base CDR3, in frame from base 1. CDR1 SGHRS and CDR2 YFSETQ were looked up in the germline V gene. Of note for this clonotype: This receptor's antigen is unknown. A much larger clonotype is one base distant, so this may be a read error.

The receptor comes from a female donor with HTLV-1-associated myelopathy (HAM/TSP). The sample taken for sequencing was PBMCs. Recombination joined TRBV5-1 with TRBJ2-5, with the D segment possibly TRBD1 or TRBD2, each aligning over 6 bases. The nucleotide sequence is TGCGCCAGCAGCTTGGGAGGAACGGGGGCTGGGACCAAGTACTTC. Translated, this gives CASSLGGTGAGTKYF.